These T cell receptor beta chains were read from a single sample in a study of post-analysis software for immune sequencing data. TCRdb called the PCR reads again in MiXCR, with one record for every CDR3 protein. Of around 260,000 distinct CDR3 sequences listed, 35% to 40% are singletons. Sequencing was performed on blood. The receptor source for this set is a girl between 10 and 17 years old with multiple sclerosis. Each CDR3 is given with its conserved first and last residue. Fields, in order: V gene, clone size, CDR3 length, D gene, J gene, CDR3 protein, CDR3 DNA. The D gene is left open where the match is weak. Only some rows state a clone size, as once, few, many or a class for expanded clones.

v_gene: TRBV12-3/TRBV12-4
abundance: NA
len: 16
d_gene: TRBD2
j_gene: TRBJ2-3
CDR3aa: CASSLATSGGTDTQYF
CDR3nt: TGTGCCAGCAGTTTAGCAACTAGCGGGGGCACAGATACGCAGTATTTT

v_gene: TRBV5-4
abundance: NA
len: 14
d_gene: NA
j_gene: TRBJ1-1
CDR3aa: CASSLAAKNTEAFF
CDR3nt: TGTGCCAGCAGCTTGGCAGCTAAAAACACTGAAGCTTTCTTT

v_gene: TRBV5-1
abundance: few
len: 15
d_gene: NA
j_gene: TRBJ1-5
CDR3aa: CASSLGDPGGQPQHF
CDR3nt: TGCGCCAGCAGCTTGGGAGACCCGGGGGGCCAGCCCCAGCATTTT

v_gene: TRBV3-1
abundance: many
len: 15
d_gene: TRBD2
j_gene: TRBJ2-5
CDR3aa: CASTQGLAGGETQYF
CDR3nt: TGTGCCAGCACCCAGGGACTAGCGGGTGGAGAGACCCAGTACTTC

v_gene: TRBV6-6
abundance: many
len: 12
d_gene: TRBD1
j_gene: TRBJ1-5
CDR3aa: CASSYSRGLQHF
CDR3nt: TGTGCCAGCAGTTACTCGAGGGGGCTCCAGCATTTT

v_gene: TRBV6-5
abundance: NA
len: 13
d_gene: NA
j_gene: TRBJ2-5
CDR3aa: CASKWVGGETQYF
CDR3nt: TGTGCCAGCAAGTGGGTTGGGGGTGAGACCCAGTACTTC

v_gene: TRBV7-9
abundance: many
len: 16
d_gene: TRBD2
j_gene: TRBJ2-1
CDR3aa: CASSFLGSGGANEQFF
CDR3nt: TGTGCCAGCAGCTTCCTAGGGTCCGGGGGGGCAAATGAGCAGTTCTTC

v_gene: TRBV5-1
abundance: once
len: 15
d_gene: TRBD2
j_gene: TRBJ2-1
CDR3aa: CASSLDLAGGNEQFF
CDR3nt: TGCGCCAGCAGCTTGGATCTAGCGGGAGGGAATGAGCAGTTCTTC

v_gene: TRBV5-5
abundance: NA
len: 14
d_gene: TRBD1
j_gene: TRBJ2-5
CDR3aa: CASSGGQFQETQYF
CDR3nt: TGTGCCAGCAGCGGGGGACAGTTCCAAGAGACCCAGTACTTC

v_gene: TRBV19
abundance: many
len: 13
d_gene: NA
j_gene: TRBJ2-5
CDR3aa: CASSTTRQETQYF
CDR3nt: TGTGCCAGTAGTACGACTAGACAAGAGACCCAGTACTTC

v_gene: TRBV19
abundance: NA
len: 13
d_gene: NA
j_gene: TRBJ1-1
CDR3aa: CASSMNRNTEAFF
CDR3nt: TGTGCCAGTAGTATGAACAGGAACACTGAAGCTTTCTTT

v_gene: TRBV5-1
abundance: many
len: 16
d_gene: TRBD1
j_gene: TRBJ2-5
CDR3aa: CASSGKDRLGQETQYF
CDR3nt: TGCGCCAGCAGCGGGAAGGACAGGTTGGGCCAAGAGACCCAGTACTTC

v_gene: TRBV7-2
abundance: NA
len: 19
d_gene: TRBD2
j_gene: TRBJ2-2
CDR3aa: CASSYSGTSGGVNTGELFF
CDR3nt: TGTGCCAGCAGTTATTCCGGGACTAGCGGGGGGGTAAACACCGGGGAGCTGTTTTTT

v_gene: TRBV20-1
abundance: many
len: 13
d_gene: NA
j_gene: TRBJ1-2
CDR3aa: CSASPGSLYGYTF
CDR3nt: TGCAGTGCTAGCCCCGGCAGCCTCTATGGCTACACCTTC

v_gene: TRBV12-3/TRBV12-4
abundance: NA
len: 14
d_gene: NA
j_gene: TRBJ1-2
CDR3aa: CASRDSRGGYGYTF
CDR3nt: TGTGCCAGCAGGGACTCCCGGGGGGGCTATGGCTACACCTTC

v_gene: TRBV7-2
abundance: NA
len: 12
d_gene: NA
j_gene: TRBJ2-7
CDR3aa: CASSLRFYEQYF
CDR3nt: TGTGCCAGCAGCCTGCGCTTCTATGAGCAGTACTTC

v_gene: TRBV21-1
abundance: NA
len: 16
d_gene: NA
j_gene: TRBJ2-5
CDR3aa: CASSTNGLAGKETQYF
CDR3nt: TGTGCCAGCAGCACAAACGGACTAGCGGGCAAAGAGACCCAGTACTTC

v_gene: TRBV14
abundance: NA
len: 16
d_gene: TRBD1
j_gene: TRBJ2-7
CDR3aa: CASSQSRDSLRNEQYF
CDR3nt: TGTGCCAGCAGCCAAAGCCGGGACAGCCTTCGGAACGAGCAGTACTTC

v_gene: TRBV5-1
abundance: NA
len: 17
d_gene: TRBD1
j_gene: TRBJ1-1
CDR3aa: CASSLARSDRINTEAFF
CDR3nt: TGCGCCAGCAGCTTGGCCCGATCGGACAGGATTAACACTGAAGCTTTCTTT

v_gene: TRBV6-6
abundance: many
len: 15
d_gene: NA
j_gene: TRBJ2-6
CDR3aa: CASSPGLGGANVLTF
CDR3nt: TGTGCCAGCAGTCCGGGCCTGGGGGGGGCCAACGTCCTGACTTTC

v_gene: TRBV7-9
abundance: NA
len: 14
d_gene: TRBD1
j_gene: TRBJ2-2
CDR3aa: CASSPTGDAGELFF
CDR3nt: TGTGCCAGCAGCCCGACAGGGGATGCCGGGGAGCTGTTTTTT

v_gene: TRBV28
abundance: NA
len: 15
d_gene: TRBD1
j_gene: TRBJ1-2
CDR3aa: CASRDRGLRDHGYTF
CDR3nt: TGTGCCAGCAGGGACAGGGGGCTAAGAGACCATGGCTACACCTTC

v_gene: TRBV20-1
abundance: many
len: 14
d_gene: NA
j_gene: TRBJ1-2
CDR3aa: CSAVMDGRIDGYTF
CDR3nt: TGCAGTGCTGTTATGGACGGCCGAATCGATGGCTACACCTTC

v_gene: TRBV6-5
abundance: NA
len: 15
d_gene: NA
j_gene: TRBJ2-1
CDR3aa: CASAQGGSSYNEQFF
CDR3nt: TGTGCCAGCGCGCAGGGGGGGAGCTCCTACAATGAGCAGTTCTTC

v_gene: TRBV20-1
abundance: many
len: 14
d_gene: TRBD1
j_gene: TRBJ1-2
CDR3aa: CSATGQGAVRGYTF
CDR3nt: TGCAGTGCTACTGGACAGGGGGCTGTTCGAGGCTACACCTTC

v_gene: TRBV4-1
abundance: many
len: 13
d_gene: NA
j_gene: TRBJ1-1
CDR3aa: CASSQDGRSEAFF
CDR3nt: TGCGCCAGCAGCCAAGATGGGCGCTCTGAAGCTTTCTTT

v_gene: TRBV29-1
abundance: NA
len: 14
d_gene: TRBD1
j_gene: TRBJ1-3
CDR3aa: CSVGQGGSGNTIYF
CDR3nt: TGCAGCGTCGGACAGGGGGGATCTGGAAACACCATATATTTT

v_gene: TRBV20-1
abundance: few
len: 13
d_gene: TRBD1
j_gene: TRBJ2-7
CDR3aa: CSMPGTVLYEQYF
CDR3nt: TGCAGTATGCCCGGGACAGTGCTCTACGAGCAGTACTTC

v_gene: TRBV3-1
abundance: many
len: 14
d_gene: NA
j_gene: TRBJ1-2
CDR3aa: CASSHLAVVDGYTF
CDR3nt: TGTGCCAGCAGCCACCTCGCGGTGGTAGATGGCTACACCTTC

v_gene: TRBV20-1
abundance: many
len: 14
d_gene: NA
j_gene: TRBJ2-3
CDR3aa: CSAWVSAATDTQYF
CDR3nt: TGCAGTGCTTGGGTCAGCGCCGCTACAGATACGCAGTATTTT

v_gene: TRBV29-1
abundance: many
len: 12
d_gene: NA
j_gene: TRBJ2-3
CDR3aa: CSLARKADTQYF
CDR3nt: TGCAGCCTAGCGAGAAAAGCAGATACGCAGTATTTT

v_gene: TRBV2
abundance: NA
len: 14
d_gene: TRBD1
j_gene: TRBJ1-5
CDR3aa: CASRTGYGNQPQHF
CDR3nt: TGTGCCAGCAGGACAGGGTATGGCAATCAGCCCCAGCATTTT

v_gene: TRBV29-1
abundance: many
len: 14
d_gene: TRBD2
j_gene: TRBJ2-1
CDR3aa: CSVVVAGGLSEQFF
CDR3nt: TGCAGCGTTGTTGTAGCGGGGGGCCTCTCTGAGCAGTTCTTC

v_gene: TRBV5-1
abundance: many
len: 16
d_gene: TRBD2
j_gene: TRBJ2-3
CDR3aa: CASSSLANQGTDTQYF
CDR3nt: TGCGCCAGCAGCTCACTAGCGAACCAGGGCACAGATACGCAGTATTTT

v_gene: TRBV12-3/TRBV12-4
abundance: many
len: 16
d_gene: TRBD2
j_gene: TRBJ2-3
CDR3aa: CASSSYSGRVTDTQYF
CDR3nt: TGTGCCAGCAGTTCCTATAGCGGGAGGGTTACAGATACGCAGTATTTT

v_gene: TRBV4-2
abundance: few
len: 12
d_gene: NA
j_gene: TRBJ1-1
CDR3aa: CASSEGGTEAFF
CDR3nt: TGTGCCAGCTCCGAGGGGGGCACTGAAGCTTTCTTT